A selection of T cell receptor beta chains follows, all from one sample in a study of OX40 agonist ivuxolimab in advanced cancers. Libraries were prepared by immunoSEQ multiplex PCR; TCRdb keeps only in-frame clonotypes and omits some of them. The sample lists about 22,000 clones; 84% were seen once. Sequencing was performed on CD4+ or CD8+ T cells sorted from blood, taken in a trial of the OX40 agonist ivuxolimab. The source is an adult with an advanced solid tumor such as melanoma, head and neck, liver or kidney cancer. Each CDR3 is given with its conserved first and last residue. Each record gives: J gene, V gene, D gene, clone size, CDR3 protein, CDR3 DNA. A D gene is named only where the DNA matches it firmly. Clone size is stated in some rows and not others, as once, few, many or a class when expanded.

J gene: TRBJ1-2
V gene: TRBV7-9
D gene: .
clone size: .
CDR3 protein: CASSFPRDSGAYGYTF
CDR3 DNA: TGTGCCAGCAGCTTCCCCAGGGACTCCGGCGCCTATGGCTACACCTTC

J gene: TRBJ1-2
V gene: TRBV10-2
D gene: .
clone size: .
CDR3 protein: CASSGHRDGYTF
CDR3 DNA: TGCGCCAGCAGCGGTCACAGGGATGGCTACACCTTC

J gene: TRBJ1-1
V gene: TRBV27
D gene: .
clone size: .
CDR3 protein: CASSKVWGAVDTEAFF
CDR3 DNA: TGTGCCAGCAGTAAAGTTTGGGGGGCTGTGGACACTGAAGCTTTCTTT

J gene: TRBJ2-1
V gene: TRBV9
D gene: .
clone size: .
CDR3 protein: CASSGRQEQFF
CDR3 DNA: TGTGCCAGCAGCGGACGTCAGGAGCAGTTCTTC

J gene: TRBJ2-1
V gene: TRBV30
D gene: .
clone size: .
CDR3 protein: CAWTLGDGVEQFF
CDR3 DNA: TGTGCCTGGACCCTGGGGGACGGGGTTGAGCAGTTCTTC

J gene: TRBJ1-1
V gene: TRBV4-1
D gene: .
clone size: .
CDR3 protein: CASSQSAGHTEAFF
CDR3 DNA: TGCGCCAGCAGCCAATCGGCAGGGCACACTGAAGCTTTCTTT

J gene: TRBJ1-2
V gene: TRBV9
D gene: .
clone size: .
CDR3 protein: CASSFPFDGYTF
CDR3 DNA: TGTGCCAGCAGCTTCCCCTTTGATGGCTACACCTTC

J gene: TRBJ1-4
V gene: TRBV7-9
D gene: .
clone size: .
CDR3 protein: CASSAPQDGKGMLFF
CDR3 DNA: TGTGCCAGCAGCGCCCCCCAGGACGGAAAAGGAATGCTGTTTTTT

J gene: TRBJ1-4
V gene: TRBV7-9
D gene: .
clone size: .
CDR3 protein: CASSFPRGGQNNEKLFF
CDR3 DNA: TGTGCCAGCAGCTTTCCGAGGGGAGGACAGAATAATGAAAAACTGTTTTTT

J gene: TRBJ1-1
V gene: TRBV19
D gene: .
clone size: .
CDR3 protein: CASSINPYGGTEAFF
CDR3 DNA: TGTGCCAGTAGTATAAACCCCTACGGGGGGACTGAAGCTTTCTTT

J gene: TRBJ1-1
V gene: TRBV25-1
D gene: .
clone size: medium-sized
CDR3 protein: CATAIGAGSTEAFF
CDR3 DNA: TGTGCCACCGCGATAGGGGCAGGAAGCACTGAAGCTTTCTTT

J gene: TRBJ1-2
V gene: TRBV28
D gene: TRBD1
clone size: .
CDR3 protein: CASSPAGQGSGYGYTF
CDR3 DNA: TGTGCCAGCAGCCCGGCGGGACAGGGGTCGGGCTATGGCTACACCTTC

J gene: TRBJ2-7
V gene: TRBV7-2
D gene: .
clone size: .
CDR3 protein: CASSLAGDGSYEQYF
CDR3 DNA: TGTGCCAGCAGCTTAGCCGGGGACGGAAGCTACGAGCAGTACTTC

J gene: TRBJ1-2
V gene: TRBV4-1
D gene: .
clone size: .
CDR3 protein: CASSQRVNYGYTF
CDR3 DNA: TGCGCCAGCAGCCAAAGGGTCAACTATGGCTACACCTTC

J gene: TRBJ1-5
V gene: TRBV19
D gene: .
clone size: .
CDR3 protein: CASSRIPTVMAQGLGSGSNQPQHF
CDR3 DNA: TGTGCCAGTAGTAGAATTCCCACCGTCATGGCGCAAGGTTTGGGATCCGGGAGCAATCAGCCCCAGCATTTT